Following are 6 T cell receptor beta chains from one sample sequenced in a study of T cell clusters in autoimmune cytopenias. TRB rearrangements were amplified by touch-down multiplex PCR with mixed TRB-A/B primers. TCRdb reprocessed the multiplex PCR reads, with one entry per CDR3 protein and no DNA. The specimen's table records about 8,400 distinct CDR3 sequences. Roughly 38,000 genome equivalents of blood DNA were amplified for TRB. The sample was peripheral blood. These TCRs come from a human donor with an autoimmune cytopenia or autoimmune hepatitis (not recorded which).

The chain uses TRBV20-1 and TRBJ2-2; the D gene TCRdb calls, TRBD1, cannot be checked with no DNA. This CDR3 region has 14 residues. CDR1 and CDR2 from the germline V gene are DFQATT and SNEGSKA (reference sequence). This CDR3 reads CSARSSRGTGELFF.

The chain carries TRBV6-4 and TRBJ2-7; as DNA is missing, the TRBD2 call by TCRdb cannot be tested. CDR3 length: 18 amino acids. The germline gives CDR1 MRHNA, CDR2 SNTAGT. The CDR3 is CASSDSRWASRPTYEQYF.

Frequency places this clonotype as medium-sized. The V and J genes are TRBV7-2 and TRBJ1-6; checking the TCRdb D call of TRBD1 is not possible without DNA. The V gene's germline CDR1 is SGHTA and CDR2 FQGNSA. The CDR3 is 15 amino acids. CDR3: CASSLEQGFNSPLHF.

The CDR3 reads CASQSLSTGANVLTF. V is TRBV6-5 and J is TRBJ2-6. The germline CDR1 and CDR2 sequences are MNHEY and SVGAGI. This CDR3 region has 15 residues.

The V and J genes are TRBV20-1 and TRBJ1-1; the D call from TCRdb, TRBD1, cannot be confirmed without DNA. The CDR3 length is 15 residues. The germline V gene encodes CDR1 DFQATT and CDR2 SNEGSKA (reference sequence). The chain's CDR3 is CSATPEDRENTEAFF.

The rearrangement links TRBV12-3 or TRBV12-4 to TRBJ2-3; TCRdb reports TRBD1, a call that lacks DNA to check it against. CDR3 length: 13 residues. CDR3 sequence: CASSRQGVDTQYF.